These T cell receptor beta chains were read from a single sample in a study of T cell responses to AZD1222 COVID-19 vaccine. Assay: immunoSEQ multiplex PCR; the TCRdb copy retains only in-frame clones and omits some. The data hold about 150,000 clones, with around 87% observed a single time. The sequencing used peripheral blood, collected 28 days after the second AZD1222 dose. These receptors came from an adult who received the AZD1222 COVID-19 vaccine. CDR3s include the opening cysteine and the closing phenylalanine or tryptophan. D genes are given only for firm matches. Size is omitted from some rows. Given values are once, few, many or a class for expanded clones.

j_gene: TRBJ1-4; abundance: few; v_gene: TRBV7-9; d_gene: -; CDR3nt: TGTGCCAGCAGTCCTAGTATGGGAGCTAATGAAAAACTGTTTTTT; CDR3aa: CASSPSMGANEKLFF
j_gene: TRBJ2-3; abundance: -; v_gene: TRBV28; d_gene: TRBD1; CDR3nt: TGTGCCAGCAGTTTTTCCGGACAGGGTTGGGATACGCAGTATTTT; CDR3aa: CASSFSGQGWDTQYF
j_gene: TRBJ2-7; abundance: -; v_gene: TRBV7-3; d_gene: -; CDR3nt: TGTGCCAGCAGCTTTGACCGGGGCTACGAGCAGTACTTC; CDR3aa: CASSFDRGYEQYF
j_gene: TRBJ1-1; abundance: -; v_gene: TRBV19; d_gene: -; CDR3nt: TGTGCCAGTAGTATAGATAGTCGCGGGTACACTGAAGCTTTCTTT; CDR3aa: CASSIDSRGYTEAFF
j_gene: TRBJ2-5; abundance: -; v_gene: TRBV10-3; d_gene: -; CDR3nt: TGTGCCATCAGTGGGAGGGGAAGTCAAGAGACCCAGTACTTC; CDR3aa: CAISGRGSQETQYF
j_gene: TRBJ1-1; abundance: -; v_gene: TRBV5-1; d_gene: -; CDR3nt: TGCGCCAGCAGCCGAGGGGGGAGCACTGAAGCTTTCTTT; CDR3aa: CASSRGGSTEAFF
j_gene: TRBJ2-2; abundance: -; v_gene: TRBV5-4; d_gene: -; CDR3nt: TGTGCCAGCAGGAAAGACAGGCCCGACCAGGAGCTGTTTTTT; CDR3aa: CASRKDRPDQELFF
j_gene: TRBJ2-2; abundance: -; v_gene: TRBV4-1; d_gene: -; CDR3nt: TGCGCCAGCAGCCCCCTACGGGCCGGGGAGCTGTTTTTT; CDR3aa: CASSPLRAGELFF
j_gene: TRBJ2-5; abundance: -; v_gene: TRBV2; d_gene: TRBD1; CDR3nt: TGTGCCAGCAGCGCCGGGACAGTTCTTCAAGAGACCCAGTACTTC; CDR3aa: CASSAGTVLQETQYF
j_gene: TRBJ1-5; abundance: -; v_gene: TRBV5-6; d_gene: TRBD1; CDR3nt: TGTGCCTCGGAGAGAACAGGGGGCTGGAATCAGCCCCAGCATTTT; CDR3aa: CASERTGGWNQPQHF
j_gene: TRBJ1-2; abundance: many; v_gene: TRBV5-5; d_gene: TRBD1; CDR3nt: TGTGCCAGCAGCTTGGGGGACAGGGTAGTAAACTATGGCTACACCTTC; CDR3aa: CASSLGDRVVNYGYTF
j_gene: TRBJ2-7; abundance: -; v_gene: TRBV27; d_gene: TRBD2; CDR3nt: TGTGCCAGCAGTCCCTGGGCTAGCGGACCCTACGAGCAGTACTTC; CDR3aa: CASSPWASGPYEQYF
j_gene: TRBJ1-1; abundance: few; v_gene: TRBV30; d_gene: TRBD1; CDR3nt: TGTGCCTGGAGTGCCTCCCGGACAGGGGTGACTGAAGCTTTCTTT; CDR3aa: CAWSASRTGVTEAFF
j_gene: TRBJ2-7; abundance: -; v_gene: TRBV7-9; d_gene: TRBD2; CDR3nt: TGTGCCAGCAGCTTAACTAGCGGCCCCGTCGAGCAGTACTTC; CDR3aa: CASSLTSGPVEQYF
j_gene: TRBJ2-7; abundance: -; v_gene: TRBV2; d_gene: TRBD2; CDR3nt: TGTGCCAGCAGTGTATCCCGGACTAGAAGGGGCTTC; CDR3aa: CASSVSRTRRGF
j_gene: TRBJ2-7; abundance: -; v_gene: TRBV28; d_gene: TRBD2; CDR3nt: TGTGCCAGCAGATCTCCTCTAGCGGGATTAAGCTACGAGCAGTACTTC; CDR3aa: CASRSPLAGLSYEQYF
j_gene: TRBJ1-2; abundance: -; v_gene: TRBV28; d_gene: -; CDR3nt: TGTGCCAGCAGTCGCGACAGGTACGGCTACACCTTC; CDR3aa: CASSRDRYGYTF
j_gene: TRBJ2-5; abundance: -; v_gene: TRBV6-9; d_gene: -; CDR3nt: TGTGCCAGCAGTTACGAAGCGAGGTACCAAGAGACCCAGTACTTC; CDR3aa: CASSYEARYQETQYF
j_gene: TRBJ1-1; abundance: few; v_gene: TRBV18; d_gene: -; CDR3nt: TGTGCCAGCTCGCAGGACAGCCTGAACACTGAAGCTTTCTTT; CDR3aa: CASSQDSLNTEAFF
j_gene: TRBJ2-7; abundance: once; v_gene: TRBV2; d_gene: -; CDR3nt: TGTGCCAGCGGGGCTCACTCCTACGAGCAGTACTTC; CDR3aa: CASGAHSYEQYF
j_gene: TRBJ1-2; abundance: -; v_gene: TRBV28; d_gene: TRBD1; CDR3nt: TGTGCCAGCAGTTTAGGGACAGGTTACTATGGCTACACCTTC; CDR3aa: CASSLGTGYYGYTF